The 16 T cell receptor beta chains in this list originate from one sample, sequenced in a study of blood T cell repertoires in COVID-19. The assay was immunoSEQ multiplex PCR, and TCRdb's table has in-frame clones only and misses some. This sample has 140,000 or so clones; about 74% occur once, and the top ten carry around 16%. Sequencing was carried out using peripheral blood. The receptors were sampled from a man between 50 and 59 years old with acute or convalescent COVID-19.

The CDR3 here is CASSPVGAGTANTGELFF. CDR3 coding DNA: TGTGCCAGCTCACCCGTTGGGGCGGGGACAGCCAACACCGGGGAGCTGTTTTTT. The V call is TRBV18, the J call TRBJ2-2; possibly TRBD1 for D (7 bases). The CDR3 covers 18 residues. Trimming pared 3 bases from V and 2 bases from J, leaving 19 bases between. The germline gives CDR1 KGHSH, CDR2 LQKENI. Full variable domain (rest looked up from reference TRBV18 and TRBJ2-2): NAGVMQNPRHLVRRRGQEARLRCSPMKGHSHVYWYRQLPEEGLKFMVYLQKENIIDESGMPKERFSAEFPKEGPSILRIQQVVRGDSAAYFCASSPVGAGTANTGELFFGEGSRLTVL.

J is TRBJ1-5 and V is TRBV20-1; 7 bases are shared with TRBD1. The CDR3 is 14 amino acids. Germline-derived CDR1 and CDR2 are DFQATT and SNEGSKA (reference sequence). Trimming cost V 3 bases and J 6 bases; bases outside gene matches: 8. The CDR3 protein is CSASKGAVGQPQHF. The CDR3, as DNA: TGCAGTGCTAGTAAGGGGGCGGTTGGTCAGCCCCAGCATTTT.

This chain links TRBV19 with TRBJ1-2, with D unresolved. Germline values: CDR1 LNHDA, CDR2 SQIVND (reference sequence). The CDR3 consists of 15 residues. The ends were cut back, 9 bases at V and 3 bases at J, with 20 bases in the middle. The CDR3 sequence is CASTSGSLRYYGYTF. CDR3 nucleotide sequence: TGTGCCAGCACCTCCGGGTCCCTCCGGTACTATGGCTACACCTTC.

This sequence joins TRBV29-1 and TRBJ1-1; D remains ambiguous. Trimming took off 3 bases at V and 8 bases at J, with 10 bases between the two ends. The CDR3 length is 11 residues. The germline V gene encodes CDR1 SQVTM and CDR2 ANQGSEA. The CDR3: CSVDREPEAFF. The CDR3 DNA is TGCAGCGTTGATCGGGAGCCGGAAGCTTTCTTT.

The chain is built from TRBV2 and TRBJ1-2; TRBD1 matches 7 bases. Germline CDR1 reads SNHLY; CDR2 reads FYNNEI. The CDR3 length is 14 residues. V shed 2 bases and J 8 bases; nucleotides not matched to a gene: 8. CDR3 bases: TGTGCCAGCAGTGAAATTCGACAGGGAGGCGGCTACACCTTC. It specifies CASSEIRQGGGYTF.

The genes are TRBV12-3 or TRBV12-4 and TRBJ2-5; D is ambiguous. There are 11 residues in the CDR3. The ends were cut back, 3 bases at V and 7 bases at J, with 6 bases in the middle. CDR3 amino acids: CASSFHGTQYF. The CDR3 DNA reads TGTGCCAGCAGTTTTCACGGGACCCAGTACTTC.

A single count supports this clone. The gene calls are TRBV18 and TRBJ1-1; perhaps TRBD1 as D (6 bases). The CDR3 is 14 residues long. The germline V gene encodes CDR1 KGHSH and CDR2 LQKENI. Trimming took off 1 base at V and 4 bases at J, with 10 bases between the two ends. In nucleotides, the CDR3 is TGTGCCAGCTCACCACTACAGGGCGGCACTGAAGCTTTCTTT. This encodes CASSPLQGGTEAFF.

V is TRBV24-1 and J is TRBJ1-6; no clear D gene. CDR3 size: 16 residues. Germline-derived CDR1 and CDR2 are KGHDR and SFDVKD. Trimming cost V 10 bases and J 0 bases, with 15 bases left between them. The CDR3 spells CATPGPLSSYNSPLHF. CDR3 nucleotide sequence: TGTGCCACTCCGGGTCCTCTAAGCTCCTATAATTCACCCCTCCACTTT.

This chain uses TRBV19 with TRBJ1-5; D is ambiguous. CDR3 length equals 13 residues. Trimming cost V 5 bases and J 7 bases, with 12 bases left between them. The germline CDR1 and CDR2 sequences are LNHDA and SQIVND (reference sequence). CDR3 protein: CASSQDPRQPQHF. CDR3 DNA: TGTGCCAGTAGTCAAGACCCGAGGCAGCCCCAGCATTTT.

CDR3 residues: CASTQTRLSTDTQYF. The CDR3 region has the DNA TGTGCCAGTACCCAAACTCGTCTAAGCACAGATACGCAGTATTTT. The rearrangement links TRBV19 to TRBJ2-3; D gene ambiguous. Germline V gene data show CDR1 as LNHDA and CDR2 as SQIVND (reference sequence). CDR3 size: 15 residues. With 7 bases removed from V and 0 bases from J, the gap between germline ends came to 14 bases.

This clone was detected a few times. The chain combines TRBV6-5 with TRBJ1-1; D gene ambiguous. There are 11 residues in the CDR3. Germline-derived CDR1 and CDR2 are MNHEY and SVGAGI. The CDR3 nucleotides read TGTGCTTCCTCGGGGATAACTGAAGCTTTCTTT. Residues: CASSGITEAFF.

The chain links TRBV29-1 to TRBJ1-2, with D maybe TRBD1 (5 bases). Deletions cut 5 bases from V and 4 bases from J, with 11 bases between. CDR3 size: 12 residues. Germline V gives CDR1 SQVTM, CDR2 ANQGSEA. The CDR3 bases are TGCAGCGTTTGGACATGGAGCTATGGCTACACCTTC. This sequence encodes CSVWTWSYGYTF.

The genes are TRBV2 and TRBJ1-2, with D possibly TRBD1 on 6 matching bases. The CDR3 has 16 residues. The germline V gene encodes CDR1 SNHLY and CDR2 FYNNEI. V lost 7 bases, J lost 4 bases, and 22 bases lay in between. In DNA form, the CDR3 reads TGTGCCAGCATTGTCCCCGGGGGGGCGCGGGCCTATGGCTACACCTTC. It specifies CASIVPGGARAYGYTF.

This clone was counted a few times. The chain has TRBV5-1 and TRBJ2-5, with 7 bases aligning to TRBD1. Germline loops: CDR1 SGHRS, CDR2 YFSETQ. This CDR3 is 15 amino acids long. J gave up 1 base and V 0 bases, and 3 bases lay outside the gene matches. The CDR3: CASSLAPGGQETQYF. In DNA form, the CDR3 reads TGCGCCAGCAGCTTGGCCCCAGGGGGCCAAGAGACCCAGTACTTC.

Here the CDR3 reads CASTSGVVGETQYF. Written as DNA, the CDR3 is TGTGCCAGCACCTCAGGGGTAGTTGGAGAGACCCAGTACTTC. The V call is TRBV28, the J call TRBJ2-5; possible D gene TRBD1, 6 bases. Per the germline V gene, CDR1 is MDHEN and CDR2 is SYDVKM. The V end was cut by 7 bases, the J end by 4 bases, with 16 bases between. This CDR3 spans 14 amino acids.

This chain joins TRBV9 and TRBJ1-2; D perhaps matches TRBD1 (6 bases). This CDR3 has 15 residues. Trimming removed 4 bases at V and 3 bases at J, with 16 bases between. Germline V CDR1 and CDR2: SGDLS, YYNGEE. The CDR3 is CASSPYLQGDYGYTF. The CDR3 bases are TGTGCCAGCAGCCCATATCTACAGGGAGACTATGGCTACACCTTC.